The 5 T cell receptor beta chains presented below share a single source sample, sequenced in a study of blood T cell repertoires in COVID-19. This table comes from immunoSEQ multiplex PCR, and its TCRdb copy is limited to in-frame clones, with some not included. The sample contains around 380,000 clones, 87% of which appear only once. Sequencing was done on a sample of PBMCs or T cells enriched from blood (not recorded which). Receptors originate from a man in his thirties or forties who had recovered from COVID-19.

The gene calls are TRBV5-1 and TRBJ2-7, with 10 bases identical to TRBD1. The CDR3 is 17 amino acids. The ends lost 0 bases at V and 6 bases at J; junction bases unmatched: 12. CDR1 is SGHRS, CDR2 YFSETQ, per germline. The CDR3 nucleotides read TGCGCCAGCAGCTTGGGGCCCCCGGGACAGGGGCTTAGCGAGCAGTACTTC. This encodes CASSLGPPGQGLSEQYF.

The chain joins TRBV6-5 to TRBJ2-1, with D perhaps TRBD2 (5 bases). Germline values: CDR1 MNHEY, CDR2 SVGAGI. CDR3 size: 14 residues. Trimming took 5 bases from V and 7 from J, leaving 15 bases between them. The DNA for the CDR3 is TGTGCCAGCAGTCAACGCGCTAGCCAGAATGAGCAGTTCTTC. Translated, it gives CASSQRASQNEQFF.

The chain joins TRBV2 to TRBJ1-6, with TRBD1 matching 9 bases. The CDR3 is 15 amino acids. From germline, CDR1 is SNHLY and CDR2 FYNNEI. After removal of 6 bases from V and 8 bases from J, the junction contained 8 bases not matched to a gene. CDR3 sequence reads: CASRDPGQGYSPLHF. The CDR3 bases are TGTGCCAGCAGGGACCCGGGACAGGGATATTCACCCCTCCACTTT. The full variable domain, with the rest looked up from reference TRBV2 and TRBJ1-6, is EPEVTQTPSHQVTQMGQEVILRCVPISNHLYFYWYRQILGQKVEFLVSFYNNEISEKSEIFDDQFSVERPDGSNFTLKIRSTKLEDSAMYFCASRDPGQGYSPLHFGNGTRLTVT.

CDR3 residues: CASSRLQGRVAFF. CDR3 coding DNA: TGTGCCAGCAGCCGACTACAGGGACGGGTAGCTTTCTTT. The J gene is TRBJ1-1, the V gene TRBV12-3 or TRBV12-4, with D tentatively TRBD1 (6 bases). The CDR3 has 13 amino acids. The ends were cut back, 6 bases at V and 10 bases at J, with 18 bases in the middle.

This clone has only one observation. V and J are TRBV13 and TRBJ1-3; the D gene is possibly TRBD1 (6 bases). This CDR3 has 14 amino acids. The ends were cut back, 5 bases at V and 1 base at J, with 9 bases in the middle. Germline CDR1 is PRHDT and CDR2 is FYEKMQ (reference sequence). The chain's CDR3 is CASSRTVSGNTIYF. CDR3 nucleotides: TGTGCCAGCAGCCGGACAGTTTCTGGAAACACCATATATTTT.